The 26 T cell receptor beta chains below all came from one sample that was sequenced in a study of T cell responses to AZD1222 COVID-19 vaccine. Generated by immunoSEQ multiplex PCR, the TCRdb table keeps only in-frame clones and is missing some. This sample has 90,000 to 120,000 clones, with about 95% found just once. Specimen: peripheral blood, collected on day 0 of AZD1222 vaccination. Receptors were obtained from an adult in good health.

This sequence joins TRBV28 and TRBJ1-2, with D unclear. The germline V gene has CDR1 MDHEN and CDR2 SYDVKM. CDR3 length: 13 amino acids. V shed 3 bases and J shed 2 bases, with 7 bases lying between them. CDR3 nucleotide sequence: TGTGCCAGCAGTTTTGTCCACAACTATGGCTACACCTTC. Translation gives CASSFVHNYGYTF.

The chain couples TRBV19 to TRBJ1-6; D unresolved. The V and J ends lost 4 bases and 7 bases respectively, with 14 bases between them. The CDR3 runs 15 residues. CDR1 is LNHDA, CDR2 SQIVND, per germline (reference sequence). The CDR3 is CASSTGRGRNSPLHF. CDR3 in DNA: TGTGCCAGTAGTACGGGAAGAGGTAGAAATTCACCCCTCCACTTT. The variable domain in full, with the rest retrieved from reference TRBV19 and TRBJ1-6, is DGGITQSPKYLFRKEGQNVTLSCEQNLNHDAMYWYRQDPGQGLRLIYYSQIVNDFQKGDIAEGYSVSREKKESFPLTVTSAQKNPTAFYLCASSTGRGRNSPLHFGNGTRLTVT.

V usage is TRBV9 and J usage is TRBJ2-3; TRBD1 matches at 9 bases. Germline V gene sequence: CDR1 SGDLS, CDR2 YYNGEE. There are 15 residues in the CDR3. V gave up 4 bases and J gave up 3 bases; unmatched junction bases: 6. CDR3 in DNA: TGTGCCAGCAGCCGGGACAGGGCGGTAACAGATACGCAGTATTTT. As protein: CASSRDRAVTDTQYF.

The chain couples TRBV24-1 to TRBJ1-4; D remains ambiguous. This CDR3 contains 14 residues. V lost 2 bases to trimming and J lost 8 bases, with 11 bases between them. The germline gives CDR1 KGHDR, CDR2 SFDVKD. CDR3: CATSDSRRGEKLFF. The CDR3 region has the DNA TGTGCCACCAGTGATTCCAGGCGCGGGGAAAAACTGTTTTTT.

The gene calls are TRBV9 and TRBJ2-3; the D call may be TRBD1 or TRBD2 (5 bases each). V was shortened by 3 bases and J by 14 bases, with 19 bases between the two germline ends. There are 13 residues in the CDR3. Germline loops: CDR1 SGDLS, CDR2 YYNGEE. The DNA for the CDR3 is TGTGCCAGCAGCGACTCGTTCGGGACCCGATCGTATTTT. Translation gives CASSDSFGTRSYF.

V and J are TRBV28 and TRBJ2-7; D unclear. The CDR3 is 14 amino acids. Germline V lookup: CDR1 MDHEN, CDR2 SYDVKM. Trimming removed 3 bases at V and 3 bases at J, with 12 bases between. In DNA, the CDR3 is TGTGCCAGCAGTTTGAGTTACTGGGTCTACGAGCAGTACTTC. Translated: CASSLSYWVYEQYF.

This clone was detected once. J is TRBJ1-1 and V is TRBV20-1; D uncertain. Germline CDR1 DFQATT, CDR2 SNEGSKA (reference sequence). V lost 4 bases, J lost 7 bases, and 7 bases lay in between. CDR3 length: 10 amino acids. The CDR3 protein is CSAKVSEAFF. For the CDR3, the DNA is TGCAGTGCTAAAGTTAGTGAAGCTTTCTTT.

The chain has TRBV5-1 and TRBJ2-1, with a weak D call TRBD2 (5 bases). The V end was cut by 0 bases, the J end by 6 bases, with 10 bases between. Germline V CDR1 and CDR2: SGHRS, YFSETQ. The CDR3 contains 14 residues. The CDR3 loop is CASSLARGLNEQFF. The CDR3 DNA follows: TGCGCCAGCAGCTTGGCCCGGGGTCTCAATGAGCAGTTCTTC.

This rearrangement joins TRBV7-2 to TRBJ1-5; 8 bases align to TRBD1. Germline CDR1 is SGHTA and CDR2 is FQGNSA. CDR3 length equals 17 residues. J lost 0 bases, V lost 6 bases, and 10 bases had no gene match. The CDR3 reads CASSYGQGFSSNQPQHF. CDR3 coding DNA: TGTGCCAGCAGTTATGGACAGGGTTTCTCTAGCAATCAGCCCCAGCATTTT.

This sequence joins TRBV18 and TRBJ2-1; 12 nucleotides agree with TRBD2. Germline trimming cut 6 bases from V and 3 bases from J; bases unmatched to any gene: 3. Germline-derived CDR1 and CDR2 are KGHSH and LQKENI. This CDR3 comprises 15 residues. The CDR3 bases are TGTGCCAGCTCGCTAGCGGGGGGGCTCTACAATGAGCAGTTCTTC. It specifies CASSLAGGLYNEQFF.

The chain employs TRBV27 and TRBJ1-2, with 11 nucleotides matching TRBD1. V gave up 2 bases and J gave up 3 bases; unmatched junction bases: 2. The CDR3 extends over 15 amino acids. CDR1 is MNHEY, CDR2 SMNVEV, per germline (reference sequence). CDR3 in DNA: TGTGCCAGCAGTTTAGGACAGGGGGCTCACTATGGCTACACCTTC. Its translation: CASSLGQGAHYGYTF.

J is TRBJ2-1 and V is TRBV28; TRBD1 agrees at 7 bases. Per germline, CDR1 MDHEN and CDR2 SYDVKM. The ends lost 2 bases at V and 5 bases at J; junction bases unmatched: 12. The CDR3 length is 17 residues. CDR3 DNA sequence: TGTGCCAGCAGTTTAGACTACATTGGGACAGAAAACAATGAGCAGTTCTTC. Its protein is CASSLDYIGTENNEQFF.

V is TRBV11-2 and J is TRBJ2-6; possible D gene TRBD2, 5 bases. The CDR3 is made up of 16 amino acids. Trimming pared 5 bases from V and 1 base from J, leaving 12 bases between. Germline-derived CDR1 and CDR2 are SGHAT and FQNNGV. CDR3 nucleotide sequence: TGTGCCAGCAGCCTGGACTCGTCGTCTGGGGCCAACGTCCTGACTTTC. Translating it yields CASSLDSSSGANVLTF.

The J gene is TRBJ2-2, the V gene TRBV6-6; D remains unclear. This CDR3 has 10 residues. V lost 10 bases and J 4 bases, leaving 4 bases between the germline ends. Germline assignment: CDR1 MNHNY and CDR2 SVGAGI (reference sequence). CDR3 coding DNA: TGTGCCACCTTCACCGGGGAGCTGTTTTTT. This translates into CATFTGELFF.

The chain employs TRBV28 and TRBJ1-5, with D possibly being TRBD1 (6 bases). CDR3 length: 14 residues. V was cut by 6 bases and J by 5 bases, with 14 bases left in between. Germline V CDR1 and CDR2: MDHEN, SYDVKM. CDR3 DNA sequence: TGTGCCAGCAGCCTACTACAGGGTTATCAGCCCCAGCATTTT. Translated: CASSLLQGYQPQHF.

This rearrangement joins TRBV9 to TRBJ2-1, with 14 bases identical to TRBD2. Germline V gene lookup returns CDR1 SGDLS and CDR2 YYNGEE. This CDR3 has 17 residues. Trimming took 2 bases from V and 1 from J; bases not matched to a gene: 2. The CDR3, as DNA: TGTGCCAGCAGCGTGGGACTAGCGGGGGCTTCCTACAATGAGCAGTTCTTC. Translated: CASSVGLAGASYNEQFF.

This clone was seen a single time. The J gene is TRBJ2-5, the V gene TRBV7-2; perhaps TRBD2 as D (7 bases). Trimming cost V 1 base and J 6 bases, with 15 bases left between them. CDR1 and CDR2 (germline): SGHTA, FQGNSA. The CDR3 runs to 15 residues. CDR3 in amino acids: CASSLDRGALKTQYF. The DNA for the CDR3 is TGTGCCAGCAGCTTAGATCGGGGGGCCCTGAAGACCCAGTACTTC.

The V and J genes are TRBV19 and TRBJ1-1; D remains unclear. Trimming removed 2 bases from V and 3 bases from J, with 10 bases in between. The CDR3 extends over 14 amino acids. Germline CDR1 is LNHDA and CDR2 is SQIVND (reference sequence). CDR3 nucleotides: TGTGCCAGTAGTATAATGTCCGGGGACACTGAAGCTTTCTTT. As protein: CASSIMSGDTEAFF.

The chain is built from TRBV5-6 and TRBJ2-1, with TRBD2 matching 15 bases. Trimming removed 4 bases from V and 7 bases from J; junction bases left unmatched: 6. This CDR3 has 16 residues. Germline-derived CDR1 and CDR2 are SGHDT and YYEEEE. The CDR3 loop is CASSLTGLAGGNEQFF. The CDR3 bases are TGTGCCAGCAGCCTGACGGGACTAGCGGGGGGAAATGAGCAGTTCTTC. Drawing the rest from reference TRBV5-6 and TRBJ2-1, the complete variable domain is DAGVTQSPTHLIKTRGQQVTLRCSPKSGHDTVSWYQQALGQGPQFIFQYYEEEERQRGNFPDRFSGHQFPNYSSELNVNALLLGDSALYLCASSLTGLAGGNEQFFGPGTRLTVL.

The sample holds one count of this clone. The genes are TRBV3-1 (or the pseudogene TRBV3-2) and TRBJ2-7; D may be TRBD2 (5 bases). This CDR3 is 14 amino acids long. The germline V gene has CDR1 LGHDT and CDR2 YNNKEL (reference sequence). Between the trimmed V and J ends, which lost 3 bases and 0 bases, there was a span of 9 bases. The CDR3 region is CASSHRGSSYEQYF. DNA of the CDR3: TGTGCCAGCAGCCATCGGGGTAGCTCCTACGAGCAGTACTTC.

This sequence joins TRBV5-1 and TRBJ2-7; 10 bases are a match to TRBD2. The junction had 8 bases not matched to a gene; V was cut back by 1 base and J by 4 bases. The CDR3 has 16 amino acids. Germline V CDR1 and CDR2: SGHRS, YFSETQ. The CDR3 protein is CASSLSLAGAIYEQYF. In DNA form, the CDR3 reads TGCGCCAGCAGCTTGAGCCTAGCGGGAGCAATATACGAGCAGTACTTC. The full variable domain, with the rest looked up from reference TRBV5-1 and TRBJ2-7, is KAGVTQTPRYLIKTRGQQVTLSCSPISGHRSVSWYQQTPGQGLQFLFEYFSETQRNKGNFPGRFSGRQFSNSRSEMNVSTLELGDSALYLCASSLSLAGAIYEQYFGPGTRLTVT.

V gene TRBV7-9 combines with J gene TRBJ1-5; D gene unclear. The V end lost 4 bases, the J end lost 3 bases, and 7 bases lay between the germline ends. There are 13 residues in the CDR3. Germline V gene data show CDR1 as SEHNR and CDR2 as FQNEAQ (reference sequence). CDR3 amino acids: CASSSDFNQPQHF. CDR3 sequence (DNA): TGTGCCAGCAGCTCCGACTTCAATCAGCCCCAGCATTTT.

The V and J genes are TRBV28 and TRBJ2-2; 9 bases agree with TRBD2. Germline-derived CDR1 and CDR2 are MDHEN and SYDVKM. Trimming cost V 1 base and J 4 bases; bases outside gene matches: 4. CDR3 length equals 16 residues. CDR3 in DNA: TGTGCCAGCAGTTTATTAGCGGGAGTACGCACCGGGGAGCTGTTTTTT. This codes for CASSLLAGVRTGELFF.

This chain links TRBV27 with TRBJ1-5; D is unresolved. The CDR3 is 13 residues long. CDR1 and CDR2 from the germline V gene are MNHEY and SMNVEV (reference sequence). V lost 5 bases and J 7 bases, leaving 12 bases between the germline ends. CDR3 in amino acids: CASSPTAGQPQHF. In DNA form, the CDR3 reads TGTGCCAGCAGTCCCACGGCAGGCCAGCCCCAGCATTTT.

The chain has TRBV6-5 and TRBJ1-2, with D perhaps TRBD1 (6 bases). The CDR3 loop spans 15 amino acids. Germline values: CDR1 MNHEY, CDR2 SVGAGI. Trimming removed 9 bases at V and 5 bases at J, with 22 bases between. CDR3 DNA: TGTGCCAGTCAACGAAGCCAGGGGAAATTTTATGGCTACACCTTC. Amino acids: CASQRSQGKFYGYTF.

This chain links TRBV28 with TRBJ2-3; the D call may be TRBD1 or TRBD2 (5 bases each). V lost 4 bases, J lost 3 bases, and 20 bases lay in between. The germline gives CDR1 MDHEN, CDR2 SYDVKM. The CDR3 runs to 17 residues. The chain's CDR3 is CASSSPYLLEGTDTQYF. The DNA of the CDR3 is TGTGCCAGCAGTTCCCCCTACCTCCTAGAGGGGACAGATACGCAGTATTTT.